These T cell receptor beta chains were read from a single sample in a study of shared clonotypes between healthy human individuals. The repertoire was sequenced with immunoSEQ multiplex PCR; TCRdb's copy has only in-frame clones and lacks some. Counted here are around 510,000 clones, approximately 94% occurring once; the ten biggest clones make up nearly 0.065%. Source material: naive CD4+ T cells sorted from blood. These receptors originate from a woman aged 25 to 45 in good health. Each CDR3 is given with its conserved first and last residue. Fields, in order: CDR3 DNA, CDR3 protein, J gene, V gene, D gene, clone size. The D gene is left open where the match is weak. Clone size, where shown, is once, few, many, or a class for clones that have expanded.

cdr3_nt: TGTGCCAGCAGCGTAGGAGCGGGAGGATACACAGATACGCAGTATTTT; cdr3_aa: CASSVGAGGYTDTQYF; j_call: TRBJ2-3; v_call: TRBV9; d_call: TRBD2; clone_size: .
cdr3_nt: TGTGCCAGCAGTGAATCGGACGGAGGCGGGGGAACCTACAATGAGCAGTTCTTC; cdr3_aa: CASSESDGGGGTYNEQFF; j_call: TRBJ2-1; v_call: TRBV25-1; d_call: TRBD2; clone_size: .
cdr3_nt: TGTGCCTGGAGTAAGGGACAGGGCCACGAGCAGTACTTC; cdr3_aa: CAWSKGQGHEQYF; j_call: TRBJ2-7; v_call: TRBV30; d_call: TRBD1; clone_size: .
cdr3_nt: TGTGCCAGCAGCCCGGGACTCCCCGAGCAGTACTTC; cdr3_aa: CASSPGLPEQYF; j_call: TRBJ2-7; v_call: TRBV7-9; d_call: .; clone_size: .
cdr3_nt: TGTGCCAGCAGTTACGTTCGACAGGGAGGATATGGCTACACCTTC; cdr3_aa: CASSYVRQGGYGYTF; j_call: TRBJ1-2; v_call: TRBV6-5; d_call: TRBD1; clone_size: .
cdr3_nt: TGTGCCAGCAGTTATACAGCTAGGGGCAATCAGCCCCAGCATTTT; cdr3_aa: CASSYTARGNQPQHF; j_call: TRBJ1-5; v_call: TRBV27; d_call: .; clone_size: .
cdr3_nt: TGTGCCAGCAGCCATCCCGGGACTAAGCAGTACGAGCAGTACTTC; cdr3_aa: CASSHPGTKQYEQYF; j_call: TRBJ2-7; v_call: TRBV4-2; d_call: TRBD2; clone_size: .
cdr3_nt: TGCACCAGCAGCCCCAAAGGACTAGCGGGAGGGAGGAGCTCCTACGAGCAGTACTTC; cdr3_aa: CTSSPKGLAGGRSSYEQYF; j_call: TRBJ2-7; v_call: TRBV1; d_call: .; clone_size: .
cdr3_nt: TGTGCCAGCGGCGGGAATCGTGGGGCCAACGTCCTGACTTTC; cdr3_aa: CASGGNRGANVLTF; j_call: TRBJ2-6; v_call: TRBV25-1; d_call: .; clone_size: .
cdr3_nt: TGTGCCAGCAGTTACTATTTTCGTGGGGGTGGGCACGAGCAGTACTTC; cdr3_aa: CASSYYFRGGGHEQYF; j_call: TRBJ2-7; v_call: TRBV27; d_call: .; clone_size: .
cdr3_nt: TGTGCCAGCACCCGACAGGCTGCTAACTATGGCTACACCTTC; cdr3_aa: CASTRQAANYGYTF; j_call: TRBJ1-2; v_call: TRBV2; d_call: .; clone_size: .
cdr3_nt: TGTGCCAGTGTCGGGCGGGAGGGGTCCGATACGCAGTATTTT; cdr3_aa: CASVGREGSDTQYF; j_call: TRBJ2-3; v_call: TRBV19; d_call: TRBD2; clone_size: .
cdr3_nt: TGCGCCAGCAGCTTGGCGGCGGGAGGGGGTTACGAGCAGTACTTC; cdr3_aa: CASSLAAGGGYEQYF; j_call: TRBJ2-7; v_call: TRBV5-1; d_call: TRBD2; clone_size: .
cdr3_nt: TGTGCCAGCAGCCTCGATTCCGGGATATGGGAGACCCAGTACTTC; cdr3_aa: CASSLDSGIWETQYF; j_call: TRBJ2-5; v_call: TRBV7-9; d_call: .; clone_size: .
cdr3_nt: TGTGCCAGTAGTAGCCAAGTCGATGAAGCTTTCTTT; cdr3_aa: CASSSQVDEAFF; j_call: TRBJ1-1; v_call: TRBV28; d_call: .; clone_size: .
cdr3_nt: TGTGCCAGCAGCTCCGTAATGGGGACTGAAGCTTTCTTT; cdr3_aa: CASSSVMGTEAFF; j_call: TRBJ1-1; v_call: TRBV5-6; d_call: .; clone_size: .
cdr3_nt: TGTGCCAGCAGCCTACGACTCGGGTGGTATGGCTACACCTTC; cdr3_aa: CASSLRLGWYGYTF; j_call: TRBJ1-2; v_call: TRBV7-9; d_call: .; clone_size: .
cdr3_nt: TGTGCCAGCAGCTTTTTCGTCGTATCACCCGCGACAGGGAGCTCCTACGAGCAGTACTTC; cdr3_aa: CASSFFVVSPATGSSYEQYF; j_call: TRBJ2-7; v_call: TRBV7-6; d_call: TRBD1; clone_size: .
cdr3_nt: TGTGCCAGTGGGGGACTAGCGGGAGGTCTCTCCTACGAGCAGTACTTC; cdr3_aa: CASGGLAGGLSYEQYF; j_call: TRBJ2-7; v_call: TRBV19; d_call: TRBD2; clone_size: .
cdr3_nt: TGTGCCAGTGCTGGCGGCGATACGCAGTATTTT; cdr3_aa: CASAGGDTQYF; j_call: TRBJ2-3; v_call: TRBV19; d_call: .; clone_size: .
cdr3_nt: TGTGCCAGCTCACCCTTACAAGATAGCTCCTACAATGAGCAGTTCTTC; cdr3_aa: CASSPLQDSSYNEQFF; j_call: TRBJ2-1; v_call: TRBV18; d_call: .; clone_size: .
cdr3_nt: TGTGCCAGCAGCACGGGACTAGCGGGAGGAACCGGGGAGCTGTTTTTT; cdr3_aa: CASSTGLAGGTGELFF; j_call: TRBJ2-2; v_call: TRBV11-3; d_call: TRBD2; clone_size: .
cdr3_nt: TGCGCCAGCAGCTTCGGACAGGCCCAAGAGACCCAGTACTTC; cdr3_aa: CASSFGQAQETQYF; j_call: TRBJ2-5; v_call: TRBV5-1; d_call: TRBD1; clone_size: .
cdr3_nt: TGTGCCAGCAGCCGCGGGAGAAGGACCGGGGAGCTGTTTTTT; cdr3_aa: CASSRGRRTGELFF; j_call: TRBJ2-2; v_call: TRBV5-8; d_call: TRBD2; clone_size: .
cdr3_nt: TGTGCCAGCAGATCGACTAGGTTATACGAGCAGTACTTC; cdr3_aa: CASRSTRLYEQYF; j_call: TRBJ2-7; v_call: TRBV25-1; d_call: .; clone_size: .
cdr3_nt: TGCAGCGCGAAGACAGGAAATCAGCCCCAGCATTTT; cdr3_aa: CSAKTGNQPQHF; j_call: TRBJ1-5; v_call: TRBV29-1; d_call: .; clone_size: .
cdr3_nt: TGTGCCAGTAGTAGGGACAGGGACGGCTACACCTTC; cdr3_aa: CASSRDRDGYTF; j_call: TRBJ1-2; v_call: TRBV19; d_call: TRBD1; clone_size: .
cdr3_nt: TGTGCCAGCAGGACAGGGGAAGCGGCCTACGAGCAGTACTTC; cdr3_aa: CASRTGEAAYEQYF; j_call: TRBJ2-7; v_call: TRBV6-5; d_call: TRBD1; clone_size: .
cdr3_nt: TGTGCCAGTAGTATTTACAGGGAATCTCCCGAGCAGTACTTC; cdr3_aa: CASSIYRESPEQYF; j_call: TRBJ2-7; v_call: TRBV19; d_call: .; clone_size: .
cdr3_nt: TGTGCCAGCAGTCCTAGACTAGCGGGAGTCTACGAGCAGTACTTC; cdr3_aa: CASSPRLAGVYEQYF; j_call: TRBJ2-7; v_call: TRBV28; d_call: TRBD2; clone_size: .
cdr3_nt: TGTGCCAGCAGCCCGCTTGCAGTAGCTAATGAGCAGTTCTTC; cdr3_aa: CASSPLAVANEQFF; j_call: TRBJ2-1; v_call: TRBV7-9; d_call: .; clone_size: .
cdr3_nt: TGTGCCAGTAGCTCAGAAGACAGGGGGTTCAATCAGCCCCAGCATTTT; cdr3_aa: CASSSEDRGFNQPQHF; j_call: TRBJ1-5; v_call: TRBV19; d_call: TRBD1; clone_size: .
cdr3_nt: TGTGCCAGCAGACTCAGGACAGACTCCTACGAGCAGTACTTC; cdr3_aa: CASRLRTDSYEQYF; j_call: TRBJ2-7; v_call: TRBV28; d_call: .; clone_size: .
cdr3_nt: TGTGCCAGCAGTTGGGTGCGGGAGTCCTACAATGAGCAGTTCTTC; cdr3_aa: CASSWVRESYNEQFF; j_call: TRBJ2-1; v_call: TRBV28; d_call: TRBD2; clone_size: .
cdr3_nt: TGCGCCAGCAGCGTCCGGGCCGACACCGGGGAGCTGTTTTTT; cdr3_aa: CASSVRADTGELFF; j_call: TRBJ2-2; v_call: TRBV5-1; d_call: .; clone_size: .
cdr3_nt: TGTGCCAGCTCACCACGGGGGAACACTGAAGCTTTCTTT; cdr3_aa: CASSPRGNTEAFF; j_call: TRBJ1-1; v_call: TRBV18; d_call: .; clone_size: .
cdr3_nt: TGTGCCAGCAGCTTAAGTCGTGGAAACGAGGGCAATCAGCCCCAGCATTTT; cdr3_aa: CASSLSRGNEGNQPQHF; j_call: TRBJ1-5; v_call: TRBV11-2; d_call: .; clone_size: .
cdr3_nt: TGTGCCAGCAGCCATCTACAGGGTTCCCAAGAGACCCAGTACTTC; cdr3_aa: CASSHLQGSQETQYF; j_call: TRBJ2-5; v_call: TRBV4-2; d_call: .; clone_size: .
cdr3_nt: TGTGCCAGCCATGGGGACAGGTATGGCTACACCTTC; cdr3_aa: CASHGDRYGYTF; j_call: TRBJ1-2; v_call: TRBV28; d_call: TRBD1; clone_size: once
cdr3_nt: TGTGCCAGCAGTTTCCCAGGGGTAGCGGGGAAGAACACCGGGGAGCTGTTTTTT; cdr3_aa: CASSFPGVAGKNTGELFF; j_call: TRBJ2-2; v_call: TRBV28; d_call: TRBD2; clone_size: .
cdr3_nt: TGTGCCAGCCGAGGGCAGGGGGCTAACTATGGCTACACCTTC; cdr3_aa: CASRGQGANYGYTF; j_call: TRBJ1-2; v_call: TRBV5-5; d_call: TRBD1; clone_size: .
cdr3_nt: TGTGCCAGCAGTTCGGTAGCGGGGTTGGTAGCCAAAAACATTCAGTACTTC; cdr3_aa: CASSSVAGLVAKNIQYF; j_call: TRBJ2-4; v_call: TRBV27; d_call: TRBD2; clone_size: .
cdr3_nt: TGTGCCAGCAGCTTGGAGTGGTCTGGGGCCAACGTCCTGACTTTC; cdr3_aa: CASSLEWSGANVLTF; j_call: TRBJ2-6; v_call: TRBV7-6; d_call: .; clone_size: .
cdr3_nt: TGCGCCAGCAGCGTTAGCGGTACTCAAGAGACCCAGTACTTC; cdr3_aa: CASSVSGTQETQYF; j_call: TRBJ2-5; v_call: TRBV5-1; d_call: .; clone_size: .
cdr3_nt: TGTGCCAGCAGCTTAGGGGAAGGGTTAAACCAGCCCCAGCATTTT; cdr3_aa: CASSLGEGLNQPQHF; j_call: TRBJ1-5; v_call: TRBV11-2; d_call: .; clone_size: .